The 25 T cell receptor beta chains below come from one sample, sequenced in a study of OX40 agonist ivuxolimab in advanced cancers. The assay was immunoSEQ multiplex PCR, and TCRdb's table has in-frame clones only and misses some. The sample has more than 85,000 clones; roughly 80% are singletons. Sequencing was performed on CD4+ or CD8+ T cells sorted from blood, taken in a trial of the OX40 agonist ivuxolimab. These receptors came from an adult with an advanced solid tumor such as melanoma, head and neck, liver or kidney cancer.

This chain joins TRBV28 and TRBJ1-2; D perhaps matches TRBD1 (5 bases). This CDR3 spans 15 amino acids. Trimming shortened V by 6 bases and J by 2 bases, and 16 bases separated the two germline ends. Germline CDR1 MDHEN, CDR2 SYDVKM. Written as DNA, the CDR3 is TGTGCCAGCAGGACTGGGGGGGACGGAAACTATGGCTACACCTTC. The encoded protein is CASRTGGDGNYGYTF.

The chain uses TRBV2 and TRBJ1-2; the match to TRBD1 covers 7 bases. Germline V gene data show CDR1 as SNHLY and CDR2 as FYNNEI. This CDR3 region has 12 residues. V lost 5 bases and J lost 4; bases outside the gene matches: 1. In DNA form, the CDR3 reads TGTGCCAGCAGTCGGGACAGCTATGGCTACACCTTC. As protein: CASSRDSYGYTF.

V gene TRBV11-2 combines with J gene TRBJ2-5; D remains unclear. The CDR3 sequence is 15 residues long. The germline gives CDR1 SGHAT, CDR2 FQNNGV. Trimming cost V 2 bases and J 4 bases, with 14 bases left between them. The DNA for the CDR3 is TGTGCCAGCAGCTTACTCAGGTCGTCGGGAGAGACCCAGTACTTC. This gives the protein CASSLLRSSGETQYF. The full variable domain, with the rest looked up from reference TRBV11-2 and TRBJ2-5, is EAGVAQSPRYKIIEKRQSVAFWCNPISGHATLYWYQQILGQGPKLLIQFQNNGVVDDSQLPKDRFSAERLKGVDSTLKIQPAKLEDSAVYLCASSLLRSSGETQYFGPGTRLLVL.

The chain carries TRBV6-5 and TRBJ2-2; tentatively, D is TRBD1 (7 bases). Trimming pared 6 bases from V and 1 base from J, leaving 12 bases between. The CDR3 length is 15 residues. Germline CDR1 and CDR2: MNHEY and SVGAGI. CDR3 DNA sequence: TGTGCCAGCAGCAACAGGGGACTGAACACCGGGGAGCTGTTTTTT. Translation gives CASSNRGLNTGELFF.

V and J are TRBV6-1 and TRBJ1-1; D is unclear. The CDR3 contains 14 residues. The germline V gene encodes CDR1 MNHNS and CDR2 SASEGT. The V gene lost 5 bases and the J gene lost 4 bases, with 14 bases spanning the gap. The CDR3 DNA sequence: TGTGCCAGCAGTAAAACAAGCTTGGGCACTGAAGCTTTCTTT. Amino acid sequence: CASSKTSLGTEAFF.

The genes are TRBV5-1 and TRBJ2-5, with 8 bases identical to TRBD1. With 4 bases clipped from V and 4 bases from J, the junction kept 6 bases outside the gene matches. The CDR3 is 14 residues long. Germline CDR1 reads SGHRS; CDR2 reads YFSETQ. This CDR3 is CASSPRTGLETQYF. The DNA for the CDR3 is TGCGCCAGCAGCCCAAGGACAGGGCTAGAGACCCAGTACTTC. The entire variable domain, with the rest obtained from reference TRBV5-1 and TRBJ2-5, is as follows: KAGVTQTPRYLIKTRGQQVTLSCSPISGHRSVSWYQQTPGQGLQFLFEYFSETQRNKGNFPGRFSGRQFSNSRSEMNVSTLELGDSALYLCASSPRTGLETQYFGPGTRLLVL.

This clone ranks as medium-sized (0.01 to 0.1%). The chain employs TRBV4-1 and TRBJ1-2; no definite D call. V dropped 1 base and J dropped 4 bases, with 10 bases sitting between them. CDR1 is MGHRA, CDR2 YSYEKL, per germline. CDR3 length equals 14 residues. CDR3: CASSQAPLSYGYTF. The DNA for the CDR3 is TGCGCCAGCAGCCAAGCCCCACTCTCCTATGGCTACACCTTC.

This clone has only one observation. The CDR3 coding sequence is TGTGCCAGCAGCCCTGGGGACAGGAGCTCCTACAATGAGCAGTTCTTC. This sequence encodes CASSPGDRSSYNEQFF. This rearrangement joins TRBV7-2 to TRBJ2-1, with 8 bases matching TRBD1. The germline gives CDR1 SGHTA, CDR2 FQGNSA. J was trimmed by 0 bases and V by 5 bases; bases with no gene match: 6. The CDR3 totals 16 residues.

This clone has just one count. The CDR3 coding sequence is TGCAGCGTTCTTATTGGACACCAAGAGACCCAGTACTTC. This codes for CSVLIGHQETQYF. This chain uses TRBV29-1 with TRBJ2-5, with D unclear. Germline V gene lookup returns CDR1 SQVTM and CDR2 ANQGSEA. Trimming removed 5 bases at V and 0 bases at J, with 10 bases between. This CDR3 comprises 13 residues.

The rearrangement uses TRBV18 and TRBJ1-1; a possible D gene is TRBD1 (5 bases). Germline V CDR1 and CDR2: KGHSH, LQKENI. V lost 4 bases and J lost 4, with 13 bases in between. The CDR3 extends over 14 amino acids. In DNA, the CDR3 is TGTGCCAGCTCACGATCTGGGGACGGCACTGAAGCTTTCTTT. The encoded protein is CASSRSGDGTEAFF.

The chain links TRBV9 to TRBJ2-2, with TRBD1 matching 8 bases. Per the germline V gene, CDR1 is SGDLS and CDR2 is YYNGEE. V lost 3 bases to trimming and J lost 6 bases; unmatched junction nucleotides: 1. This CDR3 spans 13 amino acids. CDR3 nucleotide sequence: TGTGCCAGCAGCGACAGGGGGGCCGGGGAGCTGTTTTTT. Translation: CASSDRGAGELFF.

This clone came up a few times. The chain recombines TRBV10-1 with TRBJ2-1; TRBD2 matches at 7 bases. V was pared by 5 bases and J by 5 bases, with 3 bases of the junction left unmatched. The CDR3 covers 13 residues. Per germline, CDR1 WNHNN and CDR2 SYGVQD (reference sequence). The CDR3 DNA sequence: TGCGCCAGCAGTCGTGCGGGGGACAATGAGCAGTTCTTC. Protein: CASSRAGDNEQFF.

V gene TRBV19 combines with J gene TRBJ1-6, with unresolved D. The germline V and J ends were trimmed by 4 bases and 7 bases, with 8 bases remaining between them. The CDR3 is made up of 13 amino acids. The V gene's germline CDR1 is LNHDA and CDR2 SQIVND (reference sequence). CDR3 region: CASSSSQNSPLHF. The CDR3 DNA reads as TGTGCCAGTAGTAGTTCACAGAATTCACCCCTCCACTTT.

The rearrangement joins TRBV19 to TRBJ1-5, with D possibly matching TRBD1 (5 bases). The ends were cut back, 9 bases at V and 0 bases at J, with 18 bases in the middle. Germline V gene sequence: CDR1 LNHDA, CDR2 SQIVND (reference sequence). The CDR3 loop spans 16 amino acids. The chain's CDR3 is CASVTGTEYSNQPQHF. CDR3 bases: TGTGCCAGCGTAACCGGGACGGAATATAGCAATCAGCCCCAGCATTTT. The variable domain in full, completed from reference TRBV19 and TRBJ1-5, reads DGGITQSPKYLFRKEGQNVTLSCEQNLNHDAMYWYRQDPGQGLRLIYYSQIVNDFQKGDIAEGYSVSREKKESFPLTVTSAQKNPTAFYLCASVTGTEYSNQPQHFGDGTRLSIL.

DNA for the CDR3: TGCGCCAGCAGCCAAGATAGCGCCGCAACTAATGAAAAACTGTTTTTT. Encoded protein: CASSQDSAATNEKLFF. This rearrangement joins TRBV4-3 to TRBJ1-4, with D unresolved. This CDR3 has 16 residues. V gave up 0 bases and J gave up 0 bases, with 8 bases separating them. Per germline, CDR1 LGHNA and CDR2 YSLEER.

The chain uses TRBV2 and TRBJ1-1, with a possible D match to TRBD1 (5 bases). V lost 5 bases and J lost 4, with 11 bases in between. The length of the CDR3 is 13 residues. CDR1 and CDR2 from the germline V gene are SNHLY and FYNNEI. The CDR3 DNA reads TGTGCCAGCAGTATCAGGGAGTTCACTGAAGCTTTCTTT. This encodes CASSIREFTEAFF.

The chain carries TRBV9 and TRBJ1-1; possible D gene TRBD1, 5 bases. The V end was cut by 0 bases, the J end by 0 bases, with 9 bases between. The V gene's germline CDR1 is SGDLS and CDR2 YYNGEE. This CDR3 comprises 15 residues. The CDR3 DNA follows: TGTGCCAGCAGCGTAGTGGGGGGTATGAACACTGAAGCTTTCTTT. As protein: CASSVVGGMNTEAFF.

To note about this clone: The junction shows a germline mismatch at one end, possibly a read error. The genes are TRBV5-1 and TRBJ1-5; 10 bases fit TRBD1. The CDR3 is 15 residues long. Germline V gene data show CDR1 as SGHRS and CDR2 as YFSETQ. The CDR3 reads CVSSPGGTGANYQHF. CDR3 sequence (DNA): TGCGTCAGCAGCCCTGGTGGGACAGGGGCAAATTACCAGCATTTT.

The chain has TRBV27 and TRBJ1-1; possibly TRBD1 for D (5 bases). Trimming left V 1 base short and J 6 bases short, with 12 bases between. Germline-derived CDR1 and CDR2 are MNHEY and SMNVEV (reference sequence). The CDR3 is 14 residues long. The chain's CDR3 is CASSLLGGWPEAFF. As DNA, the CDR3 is TGTGCCAGCAGTTTATTGGGGGGGTGGCCTGAAGCTTTCTTT.

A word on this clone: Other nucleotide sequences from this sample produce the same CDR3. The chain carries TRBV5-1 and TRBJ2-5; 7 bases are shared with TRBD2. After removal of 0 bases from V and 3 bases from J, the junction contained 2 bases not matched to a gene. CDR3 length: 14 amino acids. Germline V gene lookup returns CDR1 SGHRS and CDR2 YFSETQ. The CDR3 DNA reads TGCGCCAGCAGCTTGGGGGCGGGAGAAGAGACCCAGTACTTC. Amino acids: CASSLGAGEETQYF. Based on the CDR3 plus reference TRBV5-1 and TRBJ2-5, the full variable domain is KAGVTQTPRYLIKTRGQQVTLSCSPISGHRSVSWYQQTPGQGLQFLFEYFSETQRNKGNFPGRFSGRQFSNSRSEMNVSTLELGDSALYLCASSLGAGEETQYFGPGTRLLVL.

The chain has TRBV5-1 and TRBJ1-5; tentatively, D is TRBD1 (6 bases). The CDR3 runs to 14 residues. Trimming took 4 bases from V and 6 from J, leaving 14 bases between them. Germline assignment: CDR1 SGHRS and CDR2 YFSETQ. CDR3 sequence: CASSPQGLGQPQHF. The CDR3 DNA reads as TGCGCCAGCAGCCCACAGGGTTTAGGTCAGCCCCAGCATTTT.

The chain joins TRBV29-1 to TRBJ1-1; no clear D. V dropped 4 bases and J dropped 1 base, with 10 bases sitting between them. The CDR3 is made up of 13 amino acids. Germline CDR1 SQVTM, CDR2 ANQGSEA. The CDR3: CSVGGYQNTEAFF. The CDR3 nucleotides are TGCAGCGTTGGAGGGTACCAGAACACTGAAGCTTTCTTT. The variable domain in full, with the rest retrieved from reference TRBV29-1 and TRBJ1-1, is SAVISQKPSRDICQRGTSLTIQCQVDSQVTMMFWYRQQPGQSLTLIATANQGSEATYESGFVIDKFPISRPNLTFSTLTVSNMSPEDSSIYLCSVGGYQNTEAFFGQGTRLTVV.

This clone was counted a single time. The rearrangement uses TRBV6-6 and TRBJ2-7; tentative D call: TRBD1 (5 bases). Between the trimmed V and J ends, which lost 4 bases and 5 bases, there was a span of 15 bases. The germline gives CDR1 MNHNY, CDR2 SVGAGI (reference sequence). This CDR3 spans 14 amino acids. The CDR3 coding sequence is TGTGCCAGCAGTTCGTCGCAGGGAAACGACGAGCAGTACTTC. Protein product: CASSSSQGNDEQYF.

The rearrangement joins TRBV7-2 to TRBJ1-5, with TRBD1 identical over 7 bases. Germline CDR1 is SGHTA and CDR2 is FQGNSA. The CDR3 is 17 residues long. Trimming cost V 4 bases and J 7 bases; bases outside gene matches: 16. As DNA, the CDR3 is TGTGCCAGCAGCTCGACGACGGTAATAGGGGGCCGGCAGCCCCAGCATTTT. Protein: CASSSTTVIGGRQPQHF.

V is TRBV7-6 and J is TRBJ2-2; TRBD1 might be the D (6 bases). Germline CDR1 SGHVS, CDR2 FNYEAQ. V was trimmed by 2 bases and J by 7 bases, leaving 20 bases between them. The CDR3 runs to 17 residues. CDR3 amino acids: CASSLHPGVKLGGELFF. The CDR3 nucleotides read TGTGCCAGCAGCTTACACCCAGGGGTGAAGTTAGGCGGGGAGCTGTTTTTT.